The entry below gives a single T cell receptor (beta chain) sequence along with its context. This CDR3 contains 17 residues. J lost 3 bases, V lost 1 base, and 8 bases had no gene match. Germline loops: CDR1 SNHLY, CDR2 FYNNEI. The sample is drawn from a study of blood T cell repertoires in COVID-19. Data came from immunoSEQ multiplex PCR; TCRdb stores just in-frame clones and leaves some out. The sample lists 150,000 to 200,000 clones, around 84% occurring once. Sequenced material: PBMCs or T cells enriched from blood (not recorded which). The TCR was taken from a man aged 40-49 years who had recovered from COVID-19. The chain couples TRBV2 to TRBJ1-1; 10 bases match TRBD1. CDR3 sequence (DNA): TGTGCCAGCAGTGAAGGGGGGACAGGGGCAAGGTACACTGAAGCTTTCTTT. It specifies CASSEGGTGARYTEAFF. The entire variable domain, with the rest obtained from reference TRBV2 and TRBJ1-1, is as follows: EPEVTQTPSHQVTQMGQEVILRCVPISNHLYFYWYRQILGQKVEFLVSFYNNEISEKSEIFDDQFSVERPDGSNFTLKIRSTKLEDSAMYFCASSEGGTGARYTEAFFGQGTRLTVV.